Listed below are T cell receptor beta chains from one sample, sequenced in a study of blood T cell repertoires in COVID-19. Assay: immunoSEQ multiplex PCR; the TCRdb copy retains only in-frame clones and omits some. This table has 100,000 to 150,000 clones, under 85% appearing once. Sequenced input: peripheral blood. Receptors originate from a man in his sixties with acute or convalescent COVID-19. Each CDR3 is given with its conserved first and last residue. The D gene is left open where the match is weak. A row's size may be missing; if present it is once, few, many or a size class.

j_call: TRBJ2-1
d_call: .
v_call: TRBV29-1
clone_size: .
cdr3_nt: TGCAGCGCCGAGGTACCCTCCTACAATGAGCAGTTCTTC
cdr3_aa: CSAEVPSYNEQFF

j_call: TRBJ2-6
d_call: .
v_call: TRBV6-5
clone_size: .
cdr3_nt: TGTGCCAGCAGTCGGTCCTCTGGGGCCAACGTCCTGACTTTC
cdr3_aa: CASSRSSGANVLTF

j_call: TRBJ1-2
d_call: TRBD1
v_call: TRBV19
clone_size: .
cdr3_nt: TGTGCCAGTAGTACCGCAACAGGGGATCGGAACTATGGCTACACCTTC
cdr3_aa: CASSTATGDRNYGYTF

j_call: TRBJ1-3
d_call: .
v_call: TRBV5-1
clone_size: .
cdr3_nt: TGCGCCAGCAGCCGAACGGGGGATCTAAACACCATATATTTT
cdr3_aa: CASSRTGDLNTIYF

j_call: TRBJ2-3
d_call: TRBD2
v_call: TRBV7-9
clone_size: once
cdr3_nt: TGTGCCAGCAGCCCGGGGACTAGCGAGATCACAGATACGCAGTATTTT
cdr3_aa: CASSPGTSEITDTQYF

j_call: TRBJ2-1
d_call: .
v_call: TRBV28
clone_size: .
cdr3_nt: TGTGCCAGCGGCCCGGGTGATTTGAGCTCCTACAATGAGCAGTTCTTC
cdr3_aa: CASGPGDLSSYNEQFF

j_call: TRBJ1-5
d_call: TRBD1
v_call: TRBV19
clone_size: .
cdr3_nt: TGTGCCAGTAGTACCTCGGGACAGGGCCTCACAAATCAGCCCCAGCATTTT
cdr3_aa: CASSTSGQGLTNQPQHF

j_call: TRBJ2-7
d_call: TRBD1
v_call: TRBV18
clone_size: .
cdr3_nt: TGTGCCAGCTCGAAGACAGGGGCCGAGCAGTACTTC
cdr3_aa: CASSKTGAEQYF

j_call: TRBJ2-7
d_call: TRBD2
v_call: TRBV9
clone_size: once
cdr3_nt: TGTGCCAGCAGCCCTATGGGAGGGAGCCACGAGCAGTACTTC
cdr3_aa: CASSPMGGSHEQYF

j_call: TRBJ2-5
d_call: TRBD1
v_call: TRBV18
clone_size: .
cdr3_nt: TGTGCCAGCTCATTGAACACAGGGGGAGAGACCCAGTACTTC
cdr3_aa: CASSLNTGGETQYF

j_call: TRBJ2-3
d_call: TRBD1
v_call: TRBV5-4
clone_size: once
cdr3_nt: TGTGCCAGCATCCCAAAACCTGGACAGGCCTTTAGCACAGATACGCAGTATTTT
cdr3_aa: CASIPKPGQAFSTDTQYF

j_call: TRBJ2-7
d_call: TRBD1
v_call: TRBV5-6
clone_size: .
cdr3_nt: TGTGCCAGCAGCTCGACAGGGCCGGTGCAGTACTTC
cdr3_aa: CASSSTGPVQYF

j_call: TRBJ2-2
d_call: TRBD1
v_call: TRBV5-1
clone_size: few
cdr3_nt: TGCGCCAGCAGCCAAGGGGACAGCTACACCGGGGAGCTGTTTTTT
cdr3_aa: CASSQGDSYTGELFF

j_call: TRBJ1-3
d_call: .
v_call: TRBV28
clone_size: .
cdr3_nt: TGTGCCAGCAGTTACGGGGGGGCAGCTGGAAACACCATATATTTT
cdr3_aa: CASSYGGAAGNTIYF

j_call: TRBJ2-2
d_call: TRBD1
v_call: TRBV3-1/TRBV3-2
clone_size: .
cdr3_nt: TGTGCCAGCAGCACCCGGACAGGAATCACCGGGGAGCTGTTTTTT
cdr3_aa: CASSTRTGITGELFF

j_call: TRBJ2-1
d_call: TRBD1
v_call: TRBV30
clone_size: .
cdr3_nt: TGTGCCTGGCACCCGGGGAAGGTAGGGGGCCTATACAATGAGCAGTTCTTC
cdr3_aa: CAWHPGKVGGLYNEQFF

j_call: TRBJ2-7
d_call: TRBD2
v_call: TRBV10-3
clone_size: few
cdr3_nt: TGTGCCATCAGTGCTAGCGGTACCTACGAGCAGTACTTC
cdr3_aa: CAISASGTYEQYF

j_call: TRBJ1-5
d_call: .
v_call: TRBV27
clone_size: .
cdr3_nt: TGTGCCAGCAGTTTACAGGGCAGCAATCAGCCCCAGCATTTT
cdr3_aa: CASSLQGSNQPQHF

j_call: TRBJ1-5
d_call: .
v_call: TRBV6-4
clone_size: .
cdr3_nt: TGTGCCAGCCTACGACATTTTCGCAAGAGCAATCAGCCCCAGCATTTT
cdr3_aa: CASLRHFRKSNQPQHF

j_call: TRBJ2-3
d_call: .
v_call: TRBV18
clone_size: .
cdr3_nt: TGTGCCAGCTCACCAGGGCTGACAGATACGCAGTATTTT
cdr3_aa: CASSPGLTDTQYF

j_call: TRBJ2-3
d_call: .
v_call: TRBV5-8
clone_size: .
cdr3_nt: TGTGCCAGCTCTAGGCGAAGCACAGATACGCAGTATTTT
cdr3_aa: CASSRRSTDTQYF

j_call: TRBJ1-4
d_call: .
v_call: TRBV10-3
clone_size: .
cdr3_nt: TGTGCCACCTCCCGGAGCCTTAATGAAAAACTGTTTTTT
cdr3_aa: CATSRSLNEKLFF

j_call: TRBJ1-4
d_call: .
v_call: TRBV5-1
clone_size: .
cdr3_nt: TGCGCCAGCAGCTCCCCTGGGGGCGCAACTAATGAAAAACTGTTTTTT
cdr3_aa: CASSSPGGATNEKLFF

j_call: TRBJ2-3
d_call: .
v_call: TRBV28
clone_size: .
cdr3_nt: TGTGCCAGCAGTTTATCCCTCGACAGGACAGATACGCAGTATTTT
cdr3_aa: CASSLSLDRTDTQYF

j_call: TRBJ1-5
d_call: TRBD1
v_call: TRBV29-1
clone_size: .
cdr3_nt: TGCAGCGTGGGACAGGTCAATCAGCCCCAGCATTTT
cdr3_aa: CSVGQVNQPQHF

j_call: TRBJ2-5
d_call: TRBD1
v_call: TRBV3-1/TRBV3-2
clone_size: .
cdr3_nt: TGTGCCAGCAGCCAACAGGAACAGGGGCCGCAGTACTTC
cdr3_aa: CASSQQEQGPQYF

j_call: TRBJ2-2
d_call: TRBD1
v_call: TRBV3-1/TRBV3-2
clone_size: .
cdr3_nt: TGTGCCAGCAGCCGGACCGACAGGGGGCCTGCCGGGGAGCTGTTTTTT
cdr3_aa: CASSRTDRGPAGELFF

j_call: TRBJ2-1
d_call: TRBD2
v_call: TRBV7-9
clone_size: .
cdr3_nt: TGTGCCAGCAGTGTAGCGGGAGTTTACAATGAGCAGTTCTTC
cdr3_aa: CASSVAGVYNEQFF

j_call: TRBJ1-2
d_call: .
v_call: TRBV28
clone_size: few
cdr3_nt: TGTGCCAGCAGCCCTGGACTTAACTATGGCTACACCTTC
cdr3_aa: CASSPGLNYGYTF

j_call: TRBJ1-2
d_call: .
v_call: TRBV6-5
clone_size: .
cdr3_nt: TGTGCCAGCAGTCCCCTATTATCCCACTATGGCTACACCTTC
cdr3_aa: CASSPLLSHYGYTF

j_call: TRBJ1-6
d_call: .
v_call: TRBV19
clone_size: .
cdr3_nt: TGTGCCAGTAGTCCGCAGTTGGTACGCAATTCACCCCTCCACTTT
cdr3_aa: CASSPQLVRNSPLHF

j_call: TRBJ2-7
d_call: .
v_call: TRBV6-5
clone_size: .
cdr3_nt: TGTGCCAGCAGTTACTCGAGTTCCTACGAGCAGTACTTC
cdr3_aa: CASSYSSSYEQYF

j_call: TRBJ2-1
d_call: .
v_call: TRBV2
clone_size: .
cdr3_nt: TGTGCCAGCATAGCGTTCTCGGGCTCCTACAATGAGCAGTTCTTC
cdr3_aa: CASIAFSGSYNEQFF

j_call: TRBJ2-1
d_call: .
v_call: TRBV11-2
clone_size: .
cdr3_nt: TGTGCCAGCAGCTCAAGACTCCTCTCCTACAATGAGCAGTTCTTC
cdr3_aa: CASSSRLLSYNEQFF

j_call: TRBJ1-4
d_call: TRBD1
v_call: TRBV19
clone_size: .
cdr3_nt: TGTGCCAGTAGTTCCGGGACAGTCGAAAAACTGTTTTTT
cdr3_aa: CASSSGTVEKLFF

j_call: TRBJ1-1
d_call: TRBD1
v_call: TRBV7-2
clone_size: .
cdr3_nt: TGTGCCAGCAGCTTGAGGGGACAGGGGAACACTGAAGCTTTCTTT
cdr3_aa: CASSLRGQGNTEAFF

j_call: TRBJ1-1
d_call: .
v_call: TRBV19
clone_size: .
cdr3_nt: TGTGCCAGTAGCATATTGACGGGGTACGCTTTCTTT
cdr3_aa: CASSILTGYAFF

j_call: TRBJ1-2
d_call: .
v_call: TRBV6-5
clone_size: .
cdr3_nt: TGTGCCAGCAGTTACGAGAGAAACTATGGCTACACCTTC
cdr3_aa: CASSYERNYGYTF